This T cell receptor beta chain came from a study of T cells in Graves' hyperthyroidism and ophthalmopathy. This clonotype showed up many times. V shed 1 base, J shed 7 bases, and the junction held 7 bases outside the gene matches. The CDR3 loop spans 16 amino acids. CDR1 SGHAT and CDR2 FQNNGV come from the germline V gene. Amplified TCR beta CDR3 regions came from RNA transcripts. The TCR CDR3 first-round RT-PCR relied on the HTBI primer set. TCRdb recomputed calls from the multiplex PCR reads with MiXCR, one row per CDR3 protein. The sample consists of 330,000 or so distinct CDR3 sequences, roughly 18% of them appearing once.

The chain recombines TRBV11-2 with TRBJ2-2; the match to TRBD2 covers 9 bases. Sequenced sample: blood. This TCR was recovered from a woman aged 40-49 years with Graves' ophthalmopathy. The CDR3 loop reads CASSLGVSGSSGELFF. CDR3 in DNA: TGTGCCAGCAGCTTAGGGGTTAGCGGGAGTAGCGGGGAGCTGTTTTTT.